The 32 T cell receptor beta chains below all came from one sample that was sequenced in a study of regulatory T cells in long-lasting Graves disease. The sample's time point: newly diagnosed GD, antithyroid drugs for less than 3 months. Construction of the TCR library relied on RNA isolated from PBMCs. Construction of TCR beta libraries relied on iRepertoire HTBI primers and on Arm-PCR targeting CDR3 regions. TCRdb reprocessed the multiplex PCR reads with MiXCR, giving one entry per CDR3 protein. Here the sample spans some 560,000 distinct CDR3 sequences, roughly a sixth being singletons. The same sample was also studied in work on T cells in Graves' hyperthyroidism and ophthalmopathy.

This material consisted of peripheral blood mononuclear cells (PBMCs), taken at new diagnosis, from a patient treated with antithyroid drugs. The receptors stem from a woman aged 35-65 years with Graves disease.

V is TRBV28 and J is TRBJ1-4, with 7 bases that match TRBD1. Losses at the gene ends were 5 bases for V and 6 bases for J; bases not matched to a gene: 9. Germline V gives CDR1 MDHEN, CDR2 SYDVKM. The CDR3 covers 15 residues. The CDR3 protein is CASSPTTGWDEKLFF. The DNA of the CDR3 is TGTGCCAGCAGTCCCACGACAGGGTGGGATGAAAAACTGTTTTTT.

This clonotype was seen repeatedly, ten times or more. The chain is built from TRBV7-2 and TRBJ2-3; D remains unclear. The germline V gene has CDR1 SGHTA and CDR2 FQGNSA. This CDR3 spans 15 amino acids. The ends were cut back, 0 bases at V and 7 bases at J, with 14 bases in the middle. CDR3 protein: CASSLAAVDRNTQYF. The DNA of the CDR3 is TGTGCCAGCAGCTTAGCAGCAGTCGATCGAAATACGCAGTATTTT.

Of note for this clonotype: A read error is possible here, since a much larger clone lies one base away. This chain connects TRBV5-4 to TRBJ1-2, with D hard to call. This CDR3 has 15 amino acids. Trimming removed 4 bases at V and 8 bases at J, with 21 bases between. Germline values: CDR1 SGHNT, CDR2 YYREEE (reference sequence). The DNA for the CDR3 is TGTGCCAGCAGCCTACTTGAAAGTCGAGCAGACGGCTACACCTTC. Protein sequence: CASSLLESRADGYTF.

CDR3 DNA: TGTGCCAGCAGCTTAATGGGCCAGGGGGACACTGAAGCTTTCTTT. It yields the protein CASSLMGQGDTEAFF. The genes are TRBV7-2 and TRBJ1-1; 7 bases line up with TRBD1. V dropped 2 bases and J dropped 3; count of bases not matched to a gene: 6. Germline CDR1 reads SGHTA; CDR2 reads FQGNSA. The CDR3 spans 15 residues.

This clonotype has at least ten counts. The rearrangement uses TRBV15 and TRBJ2-7, with unresolved D. The V gene's germline CDR1 is LNHNV and CDR2 YYDKDF (reference sequence). V lost 0 bases, J lost 6 bases, and 18 bases lay in between. The length of the CDR3 is 16 residues. The CDR3 protein is CATSRDMIGPAGEQYF. CDR3 bases: TGTGCCACCAGCAGAGATATGATCGGCCCAGCCGGCGAGCAGTACTTC.

This clonotype was observed a few times. The chain carries TRBV12-3 or TRBV12-4 and TRBJ1-2; D might be TRBD1 (6 bases). Deletions cut 6 bases from V and 4 bases from J, with 12 bases between. This CDR3 is built from 13 residues. The DNA of the CDR3 is TGTGCCAGCAGCACAGGACAGCCCTATGGCTACACCTTC. Its translation: CASSTGQPYGYTF.

Comments on this clonotype: It may be a read error: a sequence one base away is much more abundant. The gene calls are TRBV13 and TRBJ2-3; perhaps TRBD1 as D (5 bases). The better agreement between TRBJ2-1 and the DNA end casts doubt on the J call. Germline V gene data show CDR1 as PRHDT and CDR2 as FYEKMQ (reference sequence). The CDR3 contains 14 residues. The CDR3 DNA reads as TGTGCCAGCAGCCGACGGACCGCTGACAGTGAGCAGTTCTTC. This codes for CASSRRTADSEQFF.

A few counts support this clonotype. The chain combines TRBV14 with TRBJ2-3; 7 bases line up with TRBD1. Per germline, CDR1 SGHDN and CDR2 FVKESK. CDR3 length: 15 residues. Losses at the gene ends were 4 bases for V and 7 bases for J; bases not matched to a gene: 11. The CDR3 region has the DNA TGTGCCAGCAGCCCTTGGACAGGTACTATGAATACGCAGTATTTT. Amino acid sequence: CASSPWTGTMNTQYF. The full variable domain, in which reference TRBV14 and TRBJ2-3 provide the parts outside the CDR3, is EAGVTQFPSHSVIEKGQTVTLRCDPISGHDNLYWYRRVMGKEIKFLLHFVKESKQDESGMPNNRFLAERTGGTYSTLKVQPAELEDSGVYFCASSPWTGTMNTQYFGPGTRLTVL.

This clonotype was detected many times. This rearrangement joins TRBV28 to TRBJ2-7; D unclear. This CDR3 region has 13 residues. V shed 1 base and J shed 2 bases, with 6 bases lying between them. Germline CDR1 reads MDHEN; CDR2 reads SYDVKM. CDR3 residues: CASSLLTPYEQYF. The DNA for the CDR3 is TGTGCCAGCAGTTTATTGACTCCCTACGAGCAGTACTTC.

This clonotype was seen more than once but under ten times. This sequence joins TRBV3-1 and TRBJ1-2; no definite D call. Germline lookup yields CDR1 LGHDT and CDR2 YNNKEL (reference sequence). This CDR3 has 12 amino acids. V lost 4 bases to trimming and J lost 8 bases, with 11 bases between them. In DNA form, the CDR3 reads TGTGCCAGCAGCCCAGGAATGAGGGGCTACACCTTC. Protein: CASSPGMRGYTF.

The rearrangement uses TRBV29-1 and TRBJ2-5; 8 positions agree with TRBD2. This CDR3 spans 16 amino acids. The junction had 11 bases not matched to a gene; V was cut back by 4 bases and J by 1 base. The germline CDR1 and CDR2 sequences are SQVTM and ANQGSEA. In nucleotides, the CDR3 is TGCAGCGTTGCCGGGGGGGGGGCGAGACTCCAAGAGACCCAGTACTTC. Amino acid sequence: CSVAGGGARLQETQYF. The entire variable domain, with the rest obtained from reference TRBV29-1 and TRBJ2-5, is as follows: SAVISQKPSRDICQRGTSLTIQCQVDSQVTMMFWYRQQPGQSLTLIATANQGSEATYESGFVIDKFPISRPNLTFSTLTVSNMSPEDSSIYLCSVAGGGARLQETQYFGPGTRLLVL.

This sequence joins TRBV3-1 and TRBJ1-1; D may be TRBD1 (5 bases). Per the germline V gene, CDR1 is LGHDT and CDR2 is YNNKEL (reference sequence). The CDR3 sequence is 14 residues long. Trimming cost V 1 base and J 4 bases, with 10 bases left between them. CDR3 loop: CASSQARGITEAFF. CDR3 nucleotides: TGTGCCAGCAGCCAAGCAAGGGGCATCACTGAAGCTTTCTTT. The variable domain in full, completed from reference TRBV3-1 and TRBJ1-1, reads DTAVSQTPKYLVTQMGNDKSIKCEQNLGHDTMYWYKQDSKKFLKIMFSYNNKELIINETVPNRFSPKSPDKAHLNLHINSLELGDSAVYFCASSQARGITEAFFGQGTRLTVV.

A few counts support this clonotype. This sequence joins TRBV6-5 and TRBJ1-4, with 11 bases aligning to TRBD1. V lost 2 bases to trimming and J lost 6 bases; unmatched junction nucleotides: 2. There are 15 residues in the CDR3. Germline V gives CDR1 MNHEY, CDR2 SVGAGI. CDR3 DNA sequence: TGTGCCAGCAGTTACGGGACAGGGGGAGATGAAAAACTGTTTTTT. Its protein product is CASSYGTGGDEKLFF.

This clonotype was counted ten times or more. Germline is not matched at one junction end, which may reflect a read error. The chain uses TRBV2 and TRBJ2-3; TRBD2 matches at 9 bases. The CDR3 totals 11 residues. The germline V gene has CDR1 SNHLY and CDR2 FYNNEI. The CDR3 reads CASSGVSGGDF. The CDR3 DNA reads as TGTGCCAGCAGTGGGGTTAGCGGGGGTGATTTT. The whole variable domain, remainder taken from reference TRBV2 and TRBJ2-3, is EPEVTQTPSHQVTQMGQEVILRCVPISNHLYFYWYRQILGQKVEFLVSFYNNEISEKSEIFDDQFSVERPDGSNFTLKIRSTKLEDSAMYFCASSGVSGGDFGPGTRLTVL.

In the case of this clonotype: A read error may explain this, as a much larger clone is one base away. The rearrangement links TRBV2 to TRBJ1-1, with a tentative D call TRBD1 (6 bases). The germline V gene encodes CDR1 SNHLY and CDR2 FYNNEI. V gave up 4 bases and J gave up 7 bases, with 10 bases separating them. The CDR3 is 12 residues long. The CDR3 nucleotides are TGTGCCAGCAGTGGGGGGGGCAGTGAAGCTTTCTTT. It specifies CASSGGGSEAFF.

Only a few counts were recorded for this clonotype. The V and J genes are TRBV6-1 and TRBJ1-1, with unresolved D. V gave up 8 bases and J gave up 6 bases, with 10 bases separating them. This CDR3 is built from 11 residues. Germline V gene sequence: CDR1 MNHNS, CDR2 SASEGT. In DNA, the CDR3 is TGTGCCAGCTTATCCTGGCCTGAAGCTTTCTTT. Amino acids: CASLSWPEAFF.

This clonotype was observed at least ten times. The V gene is TRBV28, the J gene TRBJ2-3, with D possibly matching TRBD1 (7 bases). V lost 3 bases, J lost 0 bases, and 10 bases lay in between. From germline, CDR1 is MDHEN and CDR2 SYDVKM. The CDR3 totals 15 residues. CDR3 protein: CASSFQGGSTDTQYF. CDR3 nucleotides: TGTGCCAGCAGTTTCCAGGGGGGAAGCACAGATACGCAGTATTTT.

V is TRBV6-1 and J is TRBJ1-5; D is unresolved. The germline CDR1 and CDR2 sequences are MNHNS and SASEGT. V was pared by 5 bases and J by 7 bases, with 12 bases between. This CDR3 contains 13 residues. The CDR3 DNA reads as TGTGCCAGCAGTCGACAACCTAGGCAGCCCCAGCATTTT. Its protein product is CASSRQPRQPQHF.

This clonotype was counted only a few times. J is TRBJ1-1 and V is TRBV19; weak D call: TRBD1 (5 bases). Per the germline V gene, CDR1 is LNHDA and CDR2 is SQIVND (reference sequence). Trimming removed 4 bases from V and 4 bases from J, with 28 bases in between. The CDR3 runs to 19 residues. CDR3 DNA: TGTGCCAGTAGTACCCCGGAGGGGTGGCAGGGCGGGGAGGGCACTGAAGCTTTCTTT. Translating gives CASSTPEGWQGGEGTEAFF.

This clonotype was counted between two and nine times. The chain links TRBV18 to TRBJ2-1; D remains ambiguous. The DNA end favors TRBJ2-5, so the J call may be wrong. The length of the CDR3 is 14 residues. CDR1 and CDR2 from the germline V gene are KGHSH and LQKENI. CDR3 bases: TGTGCCAGCTCACCACGGAGCCTTCAAGAGACCCAGTACTTC. Protein sequence: CASSPRSLQETQYF.

The chain has TRBV24-1 and TRBJ2-1; D not resolved. Germline V gene data show CDR1 as KGHDR and CDR2 as SFDVKD. The CDR3 has 14 residues. Trimming left V 0 bases short and J 6 bases short, with 8 bases between. The CDR3, as DNA: TGTGCCACCAGTGATTTGGACGGGTCCAATGAGCAGTTCTTC. It codes for CATSDLDGSNEQFF.

There are many counts of this clonotype. The chain combines TRBV6-4 with TRBJ1-5; 8 bases fit TRBD1. V was clipped by 6 bases and J by 4 bases; unmatched bases: 17. Germline CDR1 reads MRHNA; CDR2 reads SNTAGT. The CDR3 extends over 18 amino acids. The CDR3: CASSLLLARDRKNQPQHF. The CDR3 region has the DNA TGTGCCAGCAGCTTACTCCTCGCCCGGGACAGGAAAAATCAGCCCCAGCATTTT.

This clonotype was counted at least ten times. This chain links TRBV10-2 with TRBJ1-2, with D tentatively TRBD1 (6 bases). Trimming took off 0 bases at V and 3 bases at J, with 8 bases between the two ends. This CDR3 region has 14 residues. Germline values: CDR1 WSHSY, CDR2 SAAADI. The CDR3 bases are TGCGCCAGCAGTGAGTCGGGACAATACTATGGCTACACCTTC. Protein product: CASSESGQYYGYTF.

This clonotype was counted a few times. The genes are TRBV5-6 and TRBJ2-7, with 13 bases aligning to TRBD2. The length of the CDR3 is 17 residues. V lost 3 bases to trimming and J lost 6 bases; unmatched junction nucleotides: 12. Germline-derived CDR1 and CDR2 are SGHDT and YYEEEE. The CDR3: CASSWPNGLAGAGEQYF. The CDR3 bases are TGTGCCAGCAGCTGGCCTAACGGACTAGCGGGGGCCGGCGAGCAGTACTTC.

This clonotype was seen only a few times. The chain recombines TRBV12-5 with TRBJ2-1; D is unresolved. This CDR3 spans 12 amino acids. Per the germline V gene, CDR1 is LGHNT and CDR2 is FRNRAP. Trimming cost V 3 bases and J 4 bases, with 4 bases left between them. Written as DNA, the CDR3 is TGTGCTAGTGGTTTCTTTTACAATGAGCAGTTCTTC. It encodes CASGFFYNEQFF.

This clonotype was recorded a few times. The CDR3, as DNA: TGTGCCAGCAGCGTGACAGGGACTAATGAAAAACTGTTTTTT. Amino acid sequence: CASSVTGTNEKLFF. This chain uses TRBV5-5 with TRBJ1-4, with TRBD1 identical over 7 bases. The CDR3 loop spans 14 amino acids. The germline V gene has CDR1 SGHKS and CDR2 YYEKEE (reference sequence). V lost 4 bases, J lost 2 bases, and 2 bases stayed unmatched.

V gene TRBV12-3 or TRBV12-4 combines with J gene TRBJ1-1; no clear D gene. The CDR3 contains 13 residues. V lost 5 bases and J 5 bases, leaving 12 bases between the germline ends. Here the CDR3 reads CASSPSTETEAFF. In DNA form, the CDR3 reads TGTGCCAGCAGTCCGAGCACAGAGACTGAAGCTTTCTTT.

The CDR3 is CASSHLWSSYNSPLHF. In nucleotides, the CDR3 is TGTGCCAGCAGCCACCTTTGGAGCTCCTATAATTCACCCCTCCACTTT. The V call is TRBV7-3, the J call TRBJ1-6; D is unresolved. Between the trimmed V and J ends, which lost 5 bases and 0 bases, there was a span of 11 bases. Germline loops: CDR1 SGHTA, CDR2 FQGTGA. The CDR3 extends over 16 amino acids.

This clonotype was counted many times. The chain uses TRBV2 and TRBJ2-7; D gene ambiguous. The CDR3 is made up of 13 amino acids. V lost 3 bases and J 2 bases, leaving 8 bases between the germline ends. Per germline, CDR1 SNHLY and CDR2 FYNNEI. This CDR3 is CASSESGPYEQYF. CDR3 DNA sequence: TGTGCCAGCAGTGAGTCCGGCCCCTACGAGCAGTACTTC. Supplemented by reference TRBV2 and TRBJ2-7, the full variable domain reads EPEVTQTPSHQVTQMGQEVILRCVPISNHLYFYWYRQILGQKVEFLVSFYNNEISEKSEIFDDQFSVERPDGSNFTLKIRSTKLEDSAMYFCASSESGPYEQYFGPGTRLTVT.

This clonotype appeared many times. This chain connects TRBV5-1 to TRBJ1-2; D gene ambiguous. This CDR3 spans 13 amino acids. Germline V gives CDR1 SGHRS, CDR2 YFSETQ. V shed 4 bases and J shed 1 base, with 8 bases lying between them. DNA for the CDR3: TGCGCCAGCAGCACCGGACTTAACTATGGCTACACCTTC. Protein: CASSTGLNYGYTF.

This chain joins TRBV4-1 and TRBJ2-3; 8 bases are a match to TRBD2. Trimming removed 5 bases from V and 4 bases from J; junction bases left unmatched: 8. The CDR3 contains 15 residues. Germline V lookup: CDR1 MGHRA, CDR2 YSYEKL. The CDR3 region has the DNA TGCGCCAGCAGCTACGGACTAGCCGTGGCAGATACGCAGTATTTT. It translates to CASSYGLAVADTQYF.

In this sample, this clonotype turned up many times. The gene calls are TRBV3-1 and TRBJ1-5; D gene unclear. The CDR3 is 14 amino acids. The germline V and J ends were trimmed by 0 bases and 4 bases, with 7 bases remaining between them. CDR1 and CDR2 (germline): LGHDT, YNNKEL (reference sequence). Here the CDR3 reads CASSQDPRNQPQHF. The CDR3 DNA is TGTGCCAGCAGCCAAGATCCCAGAAATCAGCCCCAGCATTTT.